This T cell receptor beta chain is from a study of regulatory T cells in long-lasting Graves disease. Sample time point: newly diagnosed GD, antithyroid drugs for less than 3 months. Researchers made the TCR library from RNA that was extracted from PBMCs. Trimming removed 0 bases at V and 3 bases at J, with 6 bases between. The CDR3 has 13 amino acids. CDR1 and CDR2 from the germline V gene are SGHRS and YFSETQ. Arm-PCR of CDR3 regions and iRepertoire HTBI primers were the basis on which TCR beta libraries were built. Each CDR3 protein is one row after TCRdb ran MiXCR on the multiplex PCR reads. Of about 460,000 distinct CDR3 sequences detected, 11% to 15% appear once; the ten largest clones hold approximately 15%. Many counts were recorded for this clonotype. The antigen is undetermined. Study-level results: Authors noted too few samples as a limitation.

These records were also assigned to another study, of T cells in Graves' hyperthyroidism and ophthalmopathy. That work adds: Within blood appeared most thyroid clonotypes that had expanded above 0.001.

The sequencing used peripheral blood mononuclear cells (PBMCs), collected at new diagnosis, from a patient treated with antithyroid drugs. The chain joins TRBV5-1 to TRBJ1-1; D gene unclear. The origin of this receptor is a woman aged 45-60 years with Graves disease. CDR3 sequence (DNA): TGCGCCAGCAGCTTGGGGGCTGACACTGAAGCTTTCTTT. Protein: CASSLGADTEAFF.